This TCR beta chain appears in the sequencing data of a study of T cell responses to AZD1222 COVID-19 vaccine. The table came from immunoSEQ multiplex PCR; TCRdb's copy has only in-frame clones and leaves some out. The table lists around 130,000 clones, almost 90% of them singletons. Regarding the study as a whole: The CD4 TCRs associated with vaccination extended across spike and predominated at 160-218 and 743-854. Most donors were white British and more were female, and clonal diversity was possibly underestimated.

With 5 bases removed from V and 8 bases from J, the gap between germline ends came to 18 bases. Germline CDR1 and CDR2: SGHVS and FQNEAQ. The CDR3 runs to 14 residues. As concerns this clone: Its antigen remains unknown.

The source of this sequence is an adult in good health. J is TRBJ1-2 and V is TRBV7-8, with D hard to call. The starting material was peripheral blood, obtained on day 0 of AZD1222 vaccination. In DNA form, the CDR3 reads TGTGCCAGCAGCGTTACCCCGGGGTCGAGAGGCTACACCTTC. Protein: CASSVTPGSRGYTF.